Listed below are T cell receptor beta chains from one sample, sequenced in a study of CD8+CD57+ T cells in acquired aplastic anemia. Each CDR3 protein is one row after TCRdb ran MiXCR on the reads. This table has 150,000 or so distinct CDR3 sequences, 45% to 55% appearing once. Sample: sorted CD4+, CD8+, or CD8+CD57+ T cells (not recorded which) from PBMCs. These receptors all stem from a human donor with aplastic anemia. Both conserved end residues are part of each CDR3. A D gene is named only where the DNA matches it firmly. Not all rows give a size; the values are once, few, many and, for expanded clones, a class.

abundance,v_gene,j_gene,d_gene,CDR3aa,CDR3nt
.,TRBV3-1,TRBJ2-2,TRBD2,CASSPQGVAGNTGELFF,TGTGCCAGCAGCCCGCAAGGGGTAGCGGGGAACACCGGGGAGCTGTTTTTT
.,TRBV24-1,TRBJ2-1,.,CATSDRDFYEQFF,TGTGCCACCAGTGATCGCGACTTTTATGAGCAGTTCTTC
.,TRBV19,TRBJ1-1,.,CASSTRHTEAFF,TGTGCCAGTAGTACCCGACACACTGAAGCTTTCTTT
.,TRBV7-8,TRBJ1-1,.,CASSKTRTEAFF,TGTGCCAGCAGCAAGACACGCACTGAAGCTTTCTTT
.,TRBV19,TRBJ2-2,.,CASSMAQGANTGELFF,TGTGCCAGTAGTATGGCCCAAGGGGCGAACACCGGGGAGCTGTTTTTT
few,TRBV25-1,TRBJ2-7,.,CASSRSGTYEQYF,TGTGCCAGCAGTAGATCCGGGACTTACGAGCAGTACTTC
many,TRBV19,TRBJ1-5,.,CAGVDAGTFIF,TGTGCCGGCGTAGACGCCGGGACCTTTATTTTC
.,TRBV14,TRBJ2-7,.,CASSQWQGRLHHYEQYF,TGTGCCAGCAGCCAATGGCAGGGCCGCCTGCACCACTACGAGCAGTACTTC
.,TRBV25-1,TRBJ1-2,.,CASSQERWGYTF,TGTGCCAGCAGCCAAGAACGGTGGGGCTACACCTTC
once,TRBV2,TRBJ2-5,.,CASKSQGLPQETQYF,TGTGCCAGCAAGTCCCAGGGGCTTCCACAAGAGACCCAGTACTTC
.,TRBV2,TRBJ1-6,.,CASMVESGLASPLHF,TGTGCCAGCATGGTTGAGTCAGGTTTGGCTTCACCCCTCCACTTT
.,TRBV7-8,TRBJ1-6,.,CASSGDTGLHF,TGTGCCAGCAGCGGGGACACAGGACTCCACTTT
.,TRBV19,TRBJ2-5,.,CASRQGGETQYF,TGTGCCAGTAGGCAGGGAGGTGAGACCCAGTACTTC
many,TRBV6-1,TRBJ2-7,.,CASSEPESWNEQYF,TGTGCCAGCAGTGAACCGGAGAGCTGGAACGAGCAGTACTTC
.,TRBV11-2,TRBJ2-7,.,CASTLVGGPEQYF,TGTGCCAGCACTCTCGTGGGGGGGCCCGAGCAGTACTTC
.,TRBV20-1,TRBJ2-3,TRBD2,CSADSERENPDTQYF,TGCAGTGCTGATAGCGAGCGGGAGAATCCAGATACGCAGTATTTT
many,TRBV7-3,TRBJ2-7,.,CASFRTEFKWVLYEQYF,TGTGCCAGCTTTAGGACGGAGTTCAAGTGGGTCCTCTACGAGCAGTACTTC
many,TRBV4-2,TRBJ1-1,.,CASSQGFEAFF,TGTGCCAGCAGCCAAGGGTTTGAAGCTTTCTTT
many,TRBV7-9,TRBJ1-1,.,CASSRQDNEAFF,TGTGCCAGCAGCCGCCAGGATAATGAAGCTTTCTTT
.,TRBV2,TRBJ2-3,TRBD1,CASSESGTVTDTQYF,TGTGCCAGCAGTGAAAGTGGGACAGTCACAGATACGCAGTATTTT
.,TRBV10-3,TRBJ1-1,.,CAISEGGNTEAFF,TGTGCCATCAGTGAAGGGGGGAACACTGAAGCTTTCTTT
once,TRBV11-1,TRBJ2-5,TRBD2,CASSRGGQLETQYF,TGTGCCAGCAGCCGGGGGGGCCAGTTGGAGACCCAGTACTTC
.,TRBV9,TRBJ2-7,.,CASSVGTGPGGYEQYF,TGTGCCAGCAGCGTAGGGACGGGACCCGGCGGTTACGAGCAGTACTTC
.,TRBV9,TRBJ1-5,.,CASGGVSKQPQHF,TGTGCCAGCGGGGGGGTTAGCAAGCAGCCCCAGCATTTT
.,TRBV2,TRBJ2-4,.,CASSRDTGAF,TGTGCCAGCAGCCGGGACACCGGAGCCTTC
.,TRBV11-1,TRBJ2-1,TRBD2,CASSSRTSSGAREQFF,TGTGCCAGCAGCTCTCGGACTAGCAGCGGGGCAAGGGAGCAGTTCTTC
.,TRBV11-1,TRBJ1-6,.,CASSLGEGEQGDSPLHF,TGTGCCAGCAGCTTGGGGGAGGGGGAACAGGGAGATTCACCCCTCCACTTT
few,TRBV20-1,TRBJ2-6,.,CSAGGANVLTF,TGCAGTGCTGGGGGGGCCAACGTCCTGACTTTC
few,TRBV30,TRBJ2-3,.,CAWSVLEDTQYF,TGTGCCTGGAGTGTGTTGGAAGATACGCAGTATTTT
.,TRBV24-1,TRBJ2-7,.,CATSRGSPSYEQYF,TGTGCCACCAGTAGAGGGTCCCCCTCCTACGAGCAGTACTTC